This T cell receptor beta chain was profiled in a study of blood T cells in healthy people across ages. Study-wide results and caveats: Greater diversity and more naive CD4+ cells were seen in long-lived donors than in aged donors.

Many counts were recorded for this clonotype. Its antigen is unidentified. CDR3 length equals 13 residues. The V and J ends lost 4 bases and 6 bases, in that order; junction bases with no gene match: 8. Looked up from germline, CDR1 is SQVTM and CDR2 is ANQGSEA. For the second PCR, which ran for 7 to 11 cycles, a sample-barcoded 5' primer and a J-beta primer mix were used. Using its own MiXCR run on the 5' RACE reads, TCRdb lists one record per CDR3 protein. The sample lists about 930,000 distinct CDR3 sequences; 25% to 35% were seen once. These records were also assigned to another study, of T cells of mothers and their children.

This clonotype was obtained from a woman in her thirties or forties in good health. The sequenced material came from blood. The rearrangement links TRBV29-1 to TRBJ2-7, with 8 bases that match TRBD1. CDR3 sequence: CSVALRGPPEQYF. The CDR3 region has the DNA TGCAGCGTTGCCCTCAGGGGGCCCCCCGAGCAGTACTTC.